This T cell receptor (beta chain) was documented in a study of blood T cell repertoires in COVID-19. The CDR3 is made up of 15 amino acids. Germline values: CDR1 KGHSH, CDR2 LQKENI. Trimming shortened V by 1 base and J by 0 bases, and 7 bases separated the two germline ends. Repertoires were generated with immunoSEQ multiplex PCR, while TCRdb's copy carries only in-frame clones and drops some. The profile shows 100,000 to 150,000 clones, 85% of them singletons. The sequenced material came from peripheral blood. The rearrangement joins TRBV18 to TRBJ1-3; unclear D gene. This clonotype was obtained from a woman of 80 years or more with acute or convalescent COVID-19. The CDR3 DNA follows: TGTGCCAGCTCACCACAGGAGTTCTCTGGAAACACCATATATTTT. Its translation: CASSPQEFSGNTIYF.